This record concerns one T cell receptor (beta chain) sequence. There is no known antigen for this receptor. Base qualities are not provided; no much larger clone lies one nucleotide away. This entry comes from a study of early T cells in non-severe SARS-CoV-2 infection (dated by TCRdb to the early 2020s). About the full investigation: Bulk RNA from unsorted whole blood was used for TCR sequencing, so alpha and beta chains could not be paired.

The library was made by 5' RACE. Sequencing was performed on a NextSeq 500. Unique molecular identifiers were attached to individual cDNA molecules in the TCR library protocol so that sequencing error and PCR bias could be corrected. Sequencing covered both TCR alpha and beta chains, and within each sample the abundances of alpha and beta sequences were tightly co-correlated. On the study's bioinformatics: Decombinator V4 was used to perform V gene, J gene and CDR3 annotation of TCR sequences. TCRs were defined as expanded if a significant change between any two time points was detected under a Poisson model with p below 0.0001. TCR abundances were normalised to the total number of TCRs sequenced per sample and were expressed as counts per million. MAIT TCRs were defined by TRAV1-2 paired with TRAJ12, TRAJ20 or TRAJ33, and iNKT TCRs by TRAV10 paired with TRAJ18. VDJdb, accessed 1 November 2021, was searched for CMV, EBV and SARS-CoV-2 annotated TCRs, excluding TCRs annotated for multiple antigens. TCRdb trimmed public reads at Q25 via fastp, called clones via MiXCR and kept in-frame beta chains. Each entry merges the rows of one CDR3 protein and shows their most common DNA and genes. The V and J calls come from TCRdb's annotation, not from the publication. This sample lists approximately 66,000 distinct CDR3 sequences; roughly an eighth were detected once. Together, the top ten hold around 4.8% of the sample.

Trimming at the junction amounts to 1 base on V and 3 bases on J, and the germline ends lie 6 bases apart. The CDR3 numbers 13 residues from cysteine through phenylalanine. Only the CDR3 part of the read is kept: 39 bases, read in frame from the first base. Findings and caveats that apply to the study as a whole: Matching against VDJdb was skewed toward anti-spike CD8 responses, likely underestimated virus-specific expansions, and missed private and CD4 specificities.

A case-control design nested within a healthcare worker cohort in London, UK, was used, with weekly nasopharyngeal swab PCR tests and blood sampling performed. Between 23 and 31 March 2020, the week of the UK lockdown, healthcare workers were enrolled and then followed up weekly for as long as 16 weeks. Source material: whole blood. The receptor's source is an adult who was a healthcare worker with PCR-confirmed SARS-CoV-2 infection or an uninfected control (not recorded which). The chain joins TRBV12-3 or TRBV12-4 to TRBJ1-2; TRBD1 is perhaps the D gene, given 6 matching bases. The nucleotide sequence is TGTGCCAGCAGTTTAGGGACAGACTATGGCTACACCTTC. It codes for CASSLGTDYGYTF.